This T cell receptor beta chain was recovered during a study of neoadjuvant anti-PD-1 for oral cavity cancer. Using immunoSEQ multiplex PCR, the repertoire was profiled, and TCRdb retains in-frame clones only, with some absent. The sample lists approximately 15,000 clones, 60% to 70% occurring once. A note on this clone: The antigen is not known.

Study findings and constraints: After neoadjuvant nivolumab, PBMC T cell clonality was significantly higher in non-responders than responders.

This specimen consisted of PBMCs, obtained before nivolumab (anti-PD-1) treatment. This TCR derives from a person between 35 and 79 years old with oral cavity squamous cell carcinoma.

CDR3 coding DNA: TGTGCCAGCAGACCGGGACAAACTAGCACAGATACGCAGTATTTT. Amino acids: CASRPGQTSTDTQYF. The chain carries TRBV2 and TRBJ2-3, with a weak D call TRBD1 (6 bases). CDR3 length equals 15 residues. Germline CDR1 and CDR2: SNHLY and FYNNEI. Trimming took off 6 bases at V and 0 bases at J, with 13 bases between the two ends.